Shown below are 27 T cell receptor beta chains from a single sample sequenced in a study of CD8+ T cells in alopecia areata. It was cDNA, reverse transcribed from extracted RNA, that served as the sequencing template. Clones were sequenced by immunoSEQ multiplex PCR, and TCRdb holds only the in-frame ones, with some missing. The sample consists of some 100,000 clones, approximately 60% of them appearing once. Sequencing was done on a sample of CD4+ T cells sorted from blood. Every receptor here comes from a human donor in good health.

To note about this clone: Other nucleotide sequences from this sample produce the same CDR3. The rearrangement joins TRBV29-1 to TRBJ1-1; the D gene is possibly TRBD1 (6 bases). This CDR3 has 12 residues. Germline CDR1 and CDR2: SQVTM and ANQGSEA. The V and J ends lost 6 bases and 2 bases respectively, with 10 bases between them. Here the CDR3 reads CSVRTDNTEAFF. The CDR3 DNA reads TGCAGCGTGAGGACAGATAACACTGAAGCTTTCTTT.

The V call is TRBV5-5, the J call TRBJ1-2; D is undetermined. Trimming cost V 1 base and J 7 bases, with 17 bases left between them. Germline CDR1 SGHKS, CDR2 YYEKEE (reference sequence). The CDR3 runs to 15 residues. CDR3 nucleotide sequence: TGTGCCAGCAGCTTGTTTCTGGCCGCTGCGGGTGGCTACACCTTC. Translating it yields CASSLFLAAAGGYTF.

The chain combines TRBV30 with TRBJ2-3; D not resolved. Trimming left V 3 bases short and J 11 bases short, with 15 bases between. The CDR3 has 12 amino acids. The V gene's germline CDR1 is GTSNPN and CDR2 SVGIG (reference sequence). The CDR3 protein is CAWSDTATGQYF. The DNA of the CDR3 is TGTGCCTGGAGCGATACCGCGACCGGGCAGTATTTT.

The chain combines TRBV2 with TRBJ1-5; 7 positions agree with TRBD1. The CDR3 contains 15 residues. Germline CDR1 and CDR2: SNHLY and FYNNEI. With 6 bases clipped from V and 0 bases from J, the junction kept 5 bases outside the gene matches. CDR3 in DNA: TGTGCCAGCAGAGCTGGGACAGTTAGCAATCAGCCCCAGCATTTT. It yields the protein CASRAGTVSNQPQHF.

The chain has TRBV18 and TRBJ2-7; D may be TRBD1 (5 bases). The length of the CDR3 is 15 residues. The germline gives CDR1 KGHSH, CDR2 LQKENI. V was cut by 3 bases and J by 2 bases, with 14 bases left in between. The CDR3 nucleotides are TGTGCCAGCTCACCGGAAGGGGCGAAGACCTACGAGCAGTACTTC. This gives the protein CASSPEGAKTYEQYF.

The genes are TRBV30 and TRBJ1-6; D might be TRBD1 (5 bases). V gave up 2 bases and J gave up 7 bases, with 12 bases separating them. Looked up from germline, CDR1 is GTSNPN and CDR2 is SVGIG (reference sequence). The CDR3 contains 14 residues. The CDR3 bases are TGTGCCTGGAGTCCGGGACGGCTGAATTCACCCCTCCACTTT. Translation: CAWSPGRLNSPLHF.

This chain connects TRBV13 to TRBJ2-7; TRBD1 matches 7 bases. The CDR3 is 14 amino acids. From germline, CDR1 is PRHDT and CDR2 FYEKMQ (reference sequence). The junction had 8 bases not matched to a gene; V was cut back by 7 bases and J by 2 bases. This CDR3 is CASITTGWTYEQYF. CDR3 nucleotides: TGTGCCAGCATCACGACAGGGTGGACCTACGAGCAGTACTTC.

J is TRBJ1-2 and V is TRBV6-5, with a possible D match to TRBD1 (6 bases). The CDR3 covers 12 residues. Deletions cut 6 bases from V and 4 bases from J, with 9 bases between. Per the germline V gene, CDR1 is MNHEY and CDR2 is SVGAGI. Written as DNA, the CDR3 is TGTGCCAGCAGGGACAGAACCTATGGCTACACCTTC. Its translation: CASRDRTYGYTF.

This chain uses TRBV30 with TRBJ2-1; D is uncertain. This CDR3 spans 11 amino acids. Germline-derived CDR1 and CDR2 are GTSNPN and SVGIG (reference sequence). V lost 5 bases, J lost 2 bases, and 4 bases lay in between. CDR3 bases: TGTGCCTGGGCGGCCTACAATGAGCAGTTCTTC. As protein: CAWAAYNEQFF. The variable domain in full, completed from reference TRBV30 and TRBJ2-1, reads SQTIHQWPATLVQPVGSPLSLECTVEGTSNPNLYWYRQAAGRGLQLLFYSVGIGQISSEVPQNLSASRPQDRQFILSSKKLLLSDSGFYLCAWAAYNEQFFGPGTRLTVL.

V usage is TRBV29-1 and J usage is TRBJ1-2, with D hard to call. CDR1 is SQVTM and CDR2 is ANQGSEA in the germline V gene. This CDR3 has 14 amino acids. The V end lost 3 bases, the J end lost 0 bases, and 11 bases lay between the germline ends. The CDR3 loop reads CSVESGRTNYGYTF. DNA of the CDR3: TGCAGCGTTGAGTCGGGCAGGACTAACTATGGCTACACCTTC.

The V and J genes are TRBV6-5 and TRBJ1-4, with unresolved D. V lost 0 bases and J 0 bases, leaving 8 bases between the germline ends. The CDR3 runs to 16 residues. CDR1 is MNHEY, CDR2 SVGAGI, per germline. The CDR3 DNA reads TGTGCCAGCAGTTACTCGAGGGTAGCAACTAATGAAAAACTGTTTTTT. Its protein product is CASSYSRVATNEKLFF.

This clone was recorded only once. CDR3 sequence (DNA): TGTGCCAGCAGTGAATCCGTTAAGGCCGCTGAAGCTTTCTTT. Its translation: CASSESVKAAEAFF. The gene calls are TRBV2 and TRBJ1-1; D is ambiguous. Germline lookup yields CDR1 SNHLY and CDR2 FYNNEI. Trimming left V 2 bases short and J 6 bases short, with 13 bases between. This CDR3 comprises 14 residues.

This rearrangement joins TRBV5-1 to TRBJ2-6; D is undetermined. The CDR3 extends over 16 amino acids. Germline V lookup: CDR1 SGHRS, CDR2 YFSETQ. The V end lost 4 bases, the J end lost 0 bases, and 11 bases lay between the germline ends. Here the CDR3 reads CASSDHGFSGANVLTF. In nucleotides, the CDR3 is TGCGCCAGCAGCGACCATGGGTTCTCTGGGGCCAACGTCCTGACTTTC.

This clone occurred a few times. CDR3 coding DNA: TGTGCCAGCAGCCTACGACTAGCGGGGGGAGATACGCAGTATTTT. It encodes CASSLRLAGGDTQYF. The chain links TRBV7-2 to TRBJ2-3; TRBD2 aligns across 13 bases. Germline assignment: CDR1 SGHTA and CDR2 FQGNSA. The CDR3 is 15 amino acids. V lost 5 bases to trimming and J lost 5 bases; unmatched junction nucleotides: 4.

The chain links TRBV9 to TRBJ2-5; D call uncertain. In germline, CDR1 is SGDLS, CDR2 YYNGEE. V shed 0 bases and J shed 1 base, with 7 bases lying between them. The CDR3 is 14 residues long. CDR3: CASSVGPGQETQYF. The CDR3 nucleotides are TGTGCCAGCAGCGTAGGGCCAGGCCAAGAGACCCAGTACTTC. The whole variable domain, filled in from reference TRBV9 and TRBJ2-5, reads DSGVTQTPKHLITATGQRVTLRCSPRSGDLSVYWYQQSLDQGLQFLIQYYNGEERAKGNILERFSAQQFPDLHSELNLSSLELGDSALYFCASSVGPGQETQYFGPGTRLLVL.

The genes are TRBV6-5 and TRBJ1-5; no clear D. The germline CDR1 and CDR2 sequences are MNHEY and SVGAGI. CDR3 length: 14 amino acids. Trimming pared 2 bases from V and 4 bases from J, leaving 9 bases between. CDR3 sequence: CASSYGTANQPQHF. The DNA for the CDR3 is TGTGCCAGCAGTTACGGAACAGCTAATCAGCCCCAGCATTTT.

V usage is TRBV5-1 and J usage is TRBJ2-2; D tentatively reads TRBD1 or TRBD2 (5 bases each). V was pared by 2 bases and J by 0 bases, with 11 bases between. This CDR3 spans 16 amino acids. CDR1 and CDR2 (germline): SGHRS, YFSETQ. The CDR3: CASSFTGQTNTGELFF. CDR3 nucleotide sequence: TGCGCCAGCAGCTTCACGGGGCAGACGAACACCGGGGAGCTGTTTTTT.

The V gene is TRBV30, the J gene TRBJ2-5; a weak D match, TRBD1 (6 bases). The CDR3 covers 13 residues. V lost 5 bases and J 0 bases, leaving 10 bases between the germline ends. CDR1 is GTSNPN and CDR2 is SVGIG in the germline V gene (reference sequence). The CDR3 sequence: CAWEGGYQETQYF. CDR3 sequence (DNA): TGTGCCTGGGAAGGGGGTTACCAAGAGACCCAGTACTTC.

The chain carries TRBV19 and TRBJ2-1; possibly TRBD2 for D (5 bases). Trimming shortened V by 5 bases and J by 15 bases, and 17 bases separated the two germline ends. The CDR3 is 12 residues long. Germline-derived CDR1 and CDR2 are LNHDA and SQIVND (reference sequence). Here the CDR3 DNA reads TGTGCCAGTAGTCTCACGGGCGGGCCCCCGTTCTTC. This codes for CASSLTGGPPFF.

This chain uses TRBV6-1 with TRBJ1-1; 7 positions match TRBD1. This CDR3 contains 13 residues. After removal of 6 bases from V and 5 bases from J, the junction contained 6 bases not matched to a gene. The germline gives CDR1 MNHNS, CDR2 SASEGT. The CDR3 nucleotides read TGTGCCAGCAGCCCCACAGGGGCTACTGAAGCTTTCTTT. Protein product: CASSPTGATEAFF.

This clone was seen a few times. The chain has TRBV29-1 and TRBJ1-1; D is ambiguous. The CDR3 runs 14 residues. Per the germline V gene, CDR1 is SQVTM and CDR2 is ANQGSEA. The V end was cut by 1 base, the J end by 1 base, with 10 bases between. DNA for the CDR3: TGCAGCGTTGAAGGGTCCGGGCGGAACACTGAAGCTTTCTTT. Translating gives CSVEGSGRNTEAFF. Full variable domain (remainder filled in from reference TRBV29-1 and TRBJ1-1): SAVISQKPSRDICQRGTSLTIQCQVDSQVTMMFWYRQQPGQSLTLIATANQGSEATYESGFVIDKFPISRPNLTFSTLTVSNMSPEDSSIYLCSVEGSGRNTEAFFGQGTRLTVV.

The chain uses TRBV27 and TRBJ1-1; TRBD1 matches 7 bases. The J segment lost 3 bases and the V segment lost 4 bases, leaving 5 bases of the junction unmatched. Per the germline V gene, CDR1 is MNHEY and CDR2 is SMNVEV (reference sequence). This CDR3 is 14 amino acids long. This CDR3 reads CASSSGGWDTEAFF. The CDR3 DNA is TGTGCCAGCAGTTCAGGGGGTTGGGACACTGAAGCTTTCTTT.

This clone was seen once. The V call is TRBV10-3, the J call TRBJ2-3, with D possibly TRBD1 on 6 matching bases. The CDR3 covers 14 residues. CDR1 and CDR2 (germline): ENHRY, SYGVKD. The V and J ends lost 10 bases and 0 bases respectively, with 14 bases between them. The CDR3 region has the DNA TGTGCCACCCAGGGGACGGCCAGCACAGATACGCAGTATTTT. Its translation: CATQGTASTDTQYF.

In this sample, this clone turned up a few times. The V gene is TRBV30, the J gene TRBJ1-2; D remains unclear. The CDR3 loop spans 13 amino acids. Deletions cut 0 bases from V and 8 bases from J, with 13 bases between. In germline, CDR1 is GTSNPN, CDR2 SVGIG (reference sequence). DNA for the CDR3: TGTGCCTGGAGTGTACCGGCGGCCGGAGGCTACACCTTC. Its translation: CAWSVPAAGGYTF.

A single count supports this clone. The chain carries TRBV29-1 and TRBJ2-2, with D uncertain. Trimming shortened V by 7 bases and J by 3 bases, and 6 bases separated the two germline ends. This CDR3 has 11 amino acids. In germline, CDR1 is SQVTM, CDR2 ANQGSEA. CDR3 in DNA: TGCAGCGGTGGGGACACCGGGGAGCTGTTTTTT. Amino acids: CSGGDTGELFF.

The chain employs TRBV15 and TRBJ2-7, with D possibly being TRBD1 (6 bases). Germline CDR1 is LNHNV and CDR2 is YYDKDF (reference sequence). The CDR3 is made up of 14 amino acids. The V end was cut by 2 bases, the J end by 6 bases, with 14 bases between. The CDR3 DNA follows: TGTGCCACCAGCAGACGCCCGACAGGTACCGAGCAGTACTTC. Amino acid sequence: CATSRRPTGTEQYF.

The V call is TRBV29-1, the J call TRBJ2-3; 9 positions agree with TRBD1. The CDR3 is 13 amino acids. V lost 3 bases, J lost 8 bases, and 6 bases stayed unmatched. In germline, CDR1 is SQVTM, CDR2 ANQGSEA. The CDR3 DNA sequence: TGCAGCGTTGATTGGACAGGGGCGGGTACGCAGTATTTT. The encoded protein is CSVDWTGAGTQYF.